The next 24 T cell receptor beta chains were all read from a single sample in a study of shared clonotypes between healthy human individuals. The repertoire was sequenced with immunoSEQ multiplex PCR; TCRdb's copy has only in-frame clones and lacks some. In the table there are some 2,000,000 clones, 90% to 96% of which are singletons. Sequences were obtained from naive CD4+ T cells sorted from blood. Subset meaning: CD45RA+ positively selected. The receptors were gathered from a man aged 18 to 30 in good health.

The genes are TRBV30 and TRBJ1-2; no reliable D call. Trimming shortened V by 2 bases and J by 9 bases, and 10 bases separated the two germline ends. Germline lookup yields CDR1 GTSNPN and CDR2 SVGIG (reference sequence). The CDR3 has 11 amino acids. The CDR3 loop is CAWSRSKSYTF. The CDR3, as DNA: TGTGCCTGGAGTCGCAGTAAAAGCTACACCTTC. The variable domain in full, with the rest retrieved from reference TRBV30 and TRBJ1-2, is SQTIHQWPATLVQPVGSPLSLECTVEGTSNPNLYWYRQAAGRGLQLLFYSVGIGQISSEVPQNLSASRPQDRQFILSSKKLLLSDSGFYLCAWSRSKSYTFGSGTRLTVV.

The rearrangement joins TRBV5-6 to TRBJ2-1; TRBD2 is a possible D gene (6 bases). The CDR3 length is 18 residues. V was trimmed by 2 bases and J by 0 bases, leaving 18 bases between them. Germline loops: CDR1 SGHDT, CDR2 YYEEEE. The CDR3 reads CASSFRKSGRYSYNEQFF. CDR3 DNA: TGTGCCAGCAGCTTCAGGAAATCAGGGAGGTACTCCTACAATGAGCAGTTCTTC.

The chain is built from TRBV19 and TRBJ2-5, with 10 bases identical to TRBD2. The CDR3 loop spans 15 amino acids. V trimming: 3 bases; J trimming: 3 bases; junction bases outside the gene matches: 4. From germline, CDR1 is LNHDA and CDR2 SQIVND (reference sequence). The CDR3 loop reads CASSMWTSGKETQYF. The CDR3, as DNA: TGTGCCAGTAGTATGTGGACTAGCGGTAAAGAGACCCAGTACTTC. Variable domain in full (rest from reference TRBV19 and TRBJ2-5): DGGITQSPKYLFRKEGQNVTLSCEQNLNHDAMYWYRQDPGQGLRLIYYSQIVNDFQKGDIAEGYSVSREKKESFPLTVTSAQKNPTAFYLCASSMWTSGKETQYFGPGTRLLVL.

This chain links TRBV2 with TRBJ2-5; 8 positions match TRBD1. Germline CDR1 reads SNHLY; CDR2 reads FYNNEI. The CDR3 is 14 amino acids. V lost 7 bases, J lost 1 base, and 5 bases stayed unmatched. The CDR3: CASNKDRAQETQYF. DNA of the CDR3: TGTGCCAGCAACAAGGACAGGGCCCAAGAGACCCAGTACTTC.

The chain uses TRBV5-1 and TRBJ2-3; no clear D gene. The length of the CDR3 is 16 residues. Looked up from germline, CDR1 is SGHRS and CDR2 is YFSETQ. With 0 bases removed from V and 11 bases from J, the gap between germline ends came to 22 bases. In DNA form, the CDR3 reads TGCGCCAGCAGCTTGGATCATCAGGTTTCACAGTTTAGGCAGTATTTT. It is translated as CASSLDHQVSQFRQYF.

The J gene is TRBJ2-7, the V gene TRBV9; 15 nucleotides line up with TRBD2. Losses at the gene ends were 2 bases for V and 4 bases for J; bases not matched to a gene: 4. CDR3 size: 16 residues. Germline-derived CDR1 and CDR2 are SGDLS and YYNGEE. This chain's CDR3 is CASSVGTSGGQYEQYF. DNA for the CDR3: TGTGCCAGCAGCGTCGGGACTAGCGGGGGGCAATACGAGCAGTACTTC.

The rearrangement joins TRBV5-1 to TRBJ2-7; D is perhaps TRBD1 or TRBD2 (5 bases each). Trimming stripped 0 bases from V and 4 bases from J, with 20 bases between. The CDR3 sequence is 17 residues long. Germline loops: CDR1 SGHRS, CDR2 YFSETQ. The CDR3 DNA sequence: TGCGCCAGCAGCTTGGGCCCCACCGTGGGGGAGTTATACGAGCAGTACTTC. This translates into CASSLGPTVGELYEQYF.

The chain carries TRBV15 and TRBJ1-1; a possible D gene is TRBD1 (5 bases). CDR1 and CDR2 from the germline V gene are LNHNV and YYDKDF (reference sequence). Trimming stripped 5 bases from V and 0 bases from J, with 13 bases between. This CDR3 has 15 residues. The CDR3 reads CATSGSGQVNTEAFF. The CDR3 coding sequence is TGTGCCACCAGCGGTTCAGGACAAGTGAACACTGAAGCTTTCTTT.

This sequence joins TRBV5-4 and TRBJ2-1, with 12 bases fitting TRBD1. Germline CDR1 reads SGHNT; CDR2 reads YYREEE (reference sequence). After removal of 4 bases from V and 3 bases from J, the junction contained 2 bases not matched to a gene. The CDR3 is made up of 15 amino acids. CDR3 sequence reads: CASSGTGGGYNEQFF. CDR3 nucleotides: TGTGCCAGCAGCGGGACAGGGGGCGGCTACAATGAGCAGTTCTTC.

With regard to this clone: Other DNA sequences within the sample encode an identical CDR3. The J gene is TRBJ1-2, the V gene TRBV5-1; D not resolved. V gave up 3 bases and J gave up 2 bases, with 8 bases separating them. The CDR3 is 13 residues long. Germline V gives CDR1 SGHRS, CDR2 YFSETQ. The CDR3 is CASSSGENYGYTF. DNA for the CDR3: TGCGCCAGCAGCTCCGGGGAGAACTATGGCTACACCTTC.

The rearrangement links TRBV5-1 to TRBJ1-2; 9 nucleotides align to TRBD1. Unmatched junction bases numbered 9, after V lost 0 bases and J lost 6 bases. The CDR3 spans 16 residues. Germline V gives CDR1 SGHRS, CDR2 YFSETQ. The CDR3 sequence: CASSLAGDRGLDGYTF. DNA for the CDR3: TGCGCCAGCAGCTTGGCCGGAGACAGGGGGTTGGATGGCTACACCTTC.

CDR3: CASRVIGSNQPQHF. CDR3 sequence (DNA): TGTGCCAGCAGAGTAATCGGGAGCAATCAGCCCCAGCATTTT. This chain uses TRBV6-1 with TRBJ1-5; D is unresolved. The CDR3 sequence is 14 residues long. The V end lost 6 bases, the J end lost 1 base, and 10 bases lay between the germline ends. The germline gives CDR1 MNHNS, CDR2 SASEGT.

The V call is TRBV7-9, the J call TRBJ1-3; D call uncertain. CDR1 is SEHNR, CDR2 FQNEAQ, per germline (reference sequence). This CDR3 spans 17 amino acids. V lost 2 bases to trimming and J lost 0 bases, with 14 bases between them. The CDR3 protein is CASSLKGLGYSGNTIYF. In DNA form, the CDR3 reads TGTGCCAGCAGCTTAAAGGGTCTGGGGTACTCTGGAAACACCATATATTTT.

This rearrangement joins TRBV7-5 to TRBJ1-2; the table's D call of TRBD1 was not tested on the DNA. TRBV7-5 is described as a pseudogene. The CDR3 extends over 14 amino acids. CDR3 nucleotides: TGTGCCAGAAGCTATCCACAGGGGGGAAGTGGCTACACCTTC. Its protein is CARSYPQGGSGYTF.

V usage is TRBV5-1 and J usage is TRBJ2-2; no definite D call. Germline CDR1 and CDR2: SGHRS and YFSETQ. The CDR3 spans 16 residues. V lost 0 bases and J 3 bases, leaving 12 bases between the germline ends. The CDR3 reads CASSLGVGTYTGELFF. The CDR3 bases are TGCGCCAGCAGCTTGGGGGTTGGAACGTACACCGGGGAGCTGTTTTTT.

This sequence joins TRBV27 and TRBJ1-1, with D hard to call. CDR3 length: 13 amino acids. Trimming took 4 bases from V and 0 from J, leaving 6 bases between them. The germline V gene has CDR1 MNHEY and CDR2 SMNVEV (reference sequence). CDR3 loop: CASSSAVNTEAFF. The CDR3 DNA reads as TGTGCCAGCAGTTCCGCAGTGAACACTGAAGCTTTCTTT.

The chain uses TRBV11-3 and TRBJ2-5, with 14 bases that match TRBD2. Germline CDR1 reads SGHNT; CDR2 reads YENEEA. The CDR3 extends over 17 amino acids. Losses at the gene ends were 5 bases for V and 3 bases for J; bases not matched to a gene: 8. The CDR3 here is CASSPGLAGVREETQYF. CDR3 DNA: TGTGCCAGCAGCCCGGGACTAGCGGGAGTAAGAGAAGAGACCCAGTACTTC.

The V gene is TRBV5-4, the J gene TRBJ2-3; no clear D gene. V was clipped by 1 base and J by 3 bases, with 15 bases between them. This CDR3 contains 16 residues. Germline V gene data show CDR1 as SGHNT and CDR2 as YYREEE (reference sequence). CDR3 residues: CASSLRLSEETDTQYF. The CDR3 nucleotides read TGTGCCAGCAGCTTGAGGTTGTCAGAGGAAACAGATACGCAGTATTTT. Complete variable domain (other parts from reference TRBV5-4 and TRBJ2-3): ETGVTQSPTHLIKTRGQQVTLRCSSQSGHNTVSWYQQALGQGPQFIFQYYREEENGRGNFPPRFSGLQFPNYSSELNVNALELDDSALYLCASSLRLSEETDTQYFGPGTRLTVL.

This clone showed up just a few times. The chain uses TRBV25-1 and TRBJ1-6; a weak D match, TRBD1 (6 bases). Per the germline V gene, CDR1 is MGHDK and CDR2 is SYGVNS. This CDR3 is 17 amino acids long. Deletions cut 2 bases from V and 0 bases from J, with 11 bases between. The CDR3 bases are TGTGCCAGCAGTGAACCCCAGGGGAGCTCCTATAATTCACCCCTCCACTTT. This translates into CASSEPQGSSYNSPLHF.

The V and J genes are TRBV29-1 and TRBJ1-3; possibly TRBD1 for D (5 bases). V gave up 6 bases and J gave up 0 bases, with 9 bases separating them. This CDR3 is 13 amino acids long. Germline CDR1 is SQVTM and CDR2 is ANQGSEA. Here the CDR3 reads CSVSTASGNTIYF. The CDR3, as DNA: TGCAGCGTCTCGACAGCCTCTGGAAACACCATATATTTT.

The chain joins TRBV7-9 to TRBJ2-2; D gene ambiguous. Between the trimmed V and J ends, which lost 1 base and 4 bases, there was a span of 7 bases. Germline V lookup: CDR1 SEHNR, CDR2 FQNEAQ (reference sequence). CDR3 length equals 14 residues. The CDR3: CASSLVAGTGELFF. In DNA, the CDR3 is TGTGCCAGCAGCTTAGTGGCAGGCACCGGGGAGCTGTTTTTT.

The chain uses TRBV11-3 and TRBJ2-3; no clear D. Trimming left V 1 base short and J 6 bases short, with 11 bases between. The CDR3 covers 14 residues. The V gene's germline CDR1 is SGHNT and CDR2 YENEEA. The CDR3: CASSLGRFADTQYF. The CDR3 nucleotides read TGTGCCAGCAGCTTAGGGCGGTTTGCGGATACGCAGTATTTT.

The chain has TRBV4-1 and TRBJ2-1; no definite D call. This CDR3 is 16 amino acids long. The germline CDR1 and CDR2 sequences are MGHRA and YSYEKL. Trimming left V 4 bases short and J 0 bases short, with 13 bases between. The CDR3 bases are TGCGCCAGCAGCCGCCTCGGATTAAGCTCCTACAATGAGCAGTTCTTC. Translated, it gives CASSRLGLSSYNEQFF.

The gene calls are TRBV7-9 and TRBJ1-3, with TRBD1 matching 9 bases. There are 16 residues in the CDR3. Germline V lookup: CDR1 SEHNR, CDR2 FQNEAQ (reference sequence). With 5 bases clipped from V and 4 bases from J, the junction kept 9 bases outside the gene matches. The CDR3 spells CASSQLRDRVGNTIYF. CDR3 nucleotides: TGTGCCAGCAGCCAACTGCGGGACAGGGTAGGAAACACCATATATTTT.